A single sample gave rise to the 17 T cell receptor beta chains below, sequenced in a study of blood T cell repertoires in COVID-19. The data were produced by immunoSEQ multiplex PCR, yet TCRdb's version contains in-frame clones alone and is incomplete. The table records 300,000 to 400,000 clones, around 87% of them present only once. Sequencing was performed on PBMCs or T cells enriched from blood (not recorded which). These receptors came from a woman aged 25 to 39 with acute COVID-19.

This chain connects TRBV6-1 to TRBJ2-7, with 10 bases lining up with TRBD2. The germline V gene has CDR1 MNHNS and CDR2 SASEGT. J lost 5 bases, V lost 2 bases, and 6 bases had no gene match. The CDR3 spans 15 residues. Written as DNA, the CDR3 is TGTGCCAGCAGTGAATCTGCTAGCGGGGGCGACGAGCAGTACTTC. Translated, it gives CASSESASGGDEQYF.

This rearrangement joins TRBV4-3 to TRBJ1-1; D is ambiguous. CDR1 and CDR2 (germline): LGHNA, YSLEER. Trimming pared 0 bases from V and 6 bases from J, leaving 8 bases between. The length of the CDR3 is 13 residues. The CDR3: CASSQDGLSEAFF. The DNA for the CDR3 is TGCGCCAGCAGCCAAGACGGGTTATCTGAAGCTTTCTTT.

This chain's CDR3 is CASSLDWGPNTEAFF. CDR3 bases: TGCGCCAGCAGCTTGGATTGGGGGCCGAACACTGAAGCTTTCTTT. This chain links TRBV5-1 with TRBJ1-1, with a possible D match to TRBD1 (6 bases). The CDR3 sequence is 15 residues long. V lost 0 bases and J 1 base, leaving 10 bases between the germline ends. In germline, CDR1 is SGHRS, CDR2 YFSETQ.

This chain links TRBV28 with TRBJ1-2; D unresolved. Germline V gene sequence: CDR1 MDHEN, CDR2 SYDVKM. V lost 10 bases and J 1 base, leaving 16 bases between the germline ends. The CDR3 has 14 residues. The chain's CDR3 is CAISERGNNYGYTF. DNA for the CDR3: TGTGCCATCTCCGAGAGAGGGAATAACTATGGCTACACCTTC.

CDR3 amino acids: CASSRTVSSYEQYF. Here the CDR3 DNA reads TGTGCCAGCAGCAGGACTGTCAGCTCCTACGAGCAGTACTTC. The J gene is TRBJ2-7, the V gene TRBV7-8; tentatively, D is TRBD2 (5 bases). CDR1 and CDR2 from the germline V gene are SGHVS and FQNEAQ. V was clipped by 5 bases and J by 0 bases, with 11 bases between them. The CDR3 has 14 residues.

V is TRBV6-2 or TRBV6-3 and J is TRBJ2-5, with D possibly matching TRBD2 (6 bases). V shed 0 bases and J shed 5 bases, with 13 bases lying between them. The CDR3 extends over 15 amino acids. The germline gives CDR1 MNHEY, CDR2 SVGEGT. This CDR3 reads CASSYSRQGGETQYF. As DNA, the CDR3 is TGTGCCAGCAGTTACTCGAGGCAGGGAGGTGAGACCCAGTACTTC.

For the CDR3, the DNA is TGTGCCACCGGAAGGGACAGGTATTCACCCCTCCACTTT. Protein product: CATGRDRYSPLHF. The chain carries TRBV27 and TRBJ1-6; 8 nucleotides line up with TRBD1. Trimming cost V 10 bases and J 8 bases; bases outside gene matches: 7. Looked up from germline, CDR1 is MNHEY and CDR2 is SMNVEV (reference sequence). The CDR3 consists of 13 residues.

This clone has ten or more counts. V usage is TRBV19 and J usage is TRBJ2-1; 11 positions match TRBD2. The CDR3 loop spans 16 amino acids. V dropped 6 bases and J dropped 2; count of bases not matched to a gene: 6. CDR1 is LNHDA and CDR2 is SQIVND in the germline V gene (reference sequence). CDR3 protein: CASSTDSGGAYNEQFF. In DNA, the CDR3 is TGTGCCAGTAGCACCGATAGCGGGGGGGCCTACAATGAGCAGTTCTTC.

This chain uses TRBV5-6 with TRBJ1-1, with D perhaps TRBD1 (6 bases). In germline, CDR1 is SGHDT, CDR2 YYEEEE. There are 15 residues in the CDR3. V was cut by 4 bases and J by 3 bases, with 16 bases left in between. CDR3 in DNA: TGTGCCAGCAGCACACGGGACAAACCATACACTGAAGCTTTCTTT. Residues: CASSTRDKPYTEAFF.

This clone has just one count. This chain uses TRBV29-1 with TRBJ1-3, with D perhaps TRBD1 (6 bases). Between the trimmed V and J ends, which lost 7 bases and 1 base, there was a span of 11 bases. CDR1 and CDR2 (germline): SQVTM, ANQGSEA. CDR3 length equals 13 residues. CDR3 in DNA: TGCAGCGCAAGACAGGCTTCTGGAAACACCATATATTTT. Translation gives CSARQASGNTIYF.

The V and J genes are TRBV12-3 or TRBV12-4 and TRBJ1-2; no firm D call. V was clipped by 6 bases and J by 3 bases, with 11 bases between them. This CDR3 has 13 amino acids. This CDR3 reads CASRRGNDYGYTF. CDR3 nucleotides: TGTGCCAGCAGGCGCGGAAACGACTATGGCTACACCTTC.

The V call is TRBV5-5, the J call TRBJ1-2, with TRBD1 matching 10 bases. Looked up from germline, CDR1 is SGHKS and CDR2 is YYEKEE (reference sequence). CDR3 length equals 13 residues. Unmatched junction bases numbered 1, after V lost 3 bases and J lost 5 bases. CDR3 coding DNA: TGTGCCAGCAGCTCGGGACAGGGGTATGGCTACACCTTC. Its translation: CASSSGQGYGYTF. The variable domain in full, with the rest retrieved from reference TRBV5-5 and TRBJ1-2, is DAGVTQSPTHLIKTRGQQVTLRCSPISGHKSVSWYQQVLGQGPQFIFQYYEKEERGRGNFPDRFSARQFPNYSSELNVNALLLGDSALYLCASSSGQGYGYTFGSGTRLTVV.

The chain combines TRBV5-1 with TRBJ2-7; maybe TRBD2 (6 bases). Looked up from germline, CDR1 is SGHRS and CDR2 is YFSETQ. Trimming left V 5 bases short and J 0 bases short, with 12 bases between. The CDR3 has 14 residues. The CDR3 sequence is CASRPGSGSYEQYF. For the CDR3, the DNA is TGCGCCAGCAGGCCCGGGAGCGGCTCCTACGAGCAGTACTTC.

The chain carries TRBV30 and TRBJ1-6; 9 positions agree with TRBD1. In germline, CDR1 is GTSNPN, CDR2 SVGIG (reference sequence). The CDR3 runs 13 residues. V shed 4 bases, J shed 8 bases, and the junction held 3 bases outside the gene matches. The CDR3 region has the DNA TGTGCCTGGAAAACAGGGGGCCATTCACCCCTCCACTTT. Encoded protein: CAWKTGGHSPLHF.

V is TRBV27 and J is TRBJ2-7, with a weak D call TRBD2 (7 bases). Trimming pared 8 bases from V and 5 bases from J, leaving 22 bases between. The CDR3 runs to 15 residues. Germline V CDR1 and CDR2: MNHEY, SMNVEV (reference sequence). CDR3 residues: CASRLGGALTHEQYF. CDR3 nucleotide sequence: TGTGCCAGCCGCCTAGGGGGGGCGCTTACTCACGAGCAGTACTTC.

Worth noting for this clone: A junction boundary mismatches the germline segment, possibly from a read error. V and J are TRBV10-1 and TRBJ1-1; D remains unclear. CDR3 length: 13 amino acids. Germline CDR1 WNHNN, CDR2 SYGVQD (reference sequence). The DNA of the CDR3 is TGCGCCAGCAGTGCGACATTGAAGACTGAAGCTTTCTTT. Its translation is CASSATLKTEAFF.

The chain joins TRBV6-4 to TRBJ2-2, with 14 bases aligning to TRBD2. V dropped 5 bases and J dropped 0; count of bases not matched to a gene: 11. This CDR3 comprises 20 residues. CDR1 and CDR2 from the germline V gene are MRHNA and SNTAGT. The CDR3 nucleotides read TGTGCCAGCAGTATTACAGCCTGGGGACTAGCGGGGGCGAACACCGGGGAGCTGTTTTTT. Protein: CASSITAWGLAGANTGELFF.